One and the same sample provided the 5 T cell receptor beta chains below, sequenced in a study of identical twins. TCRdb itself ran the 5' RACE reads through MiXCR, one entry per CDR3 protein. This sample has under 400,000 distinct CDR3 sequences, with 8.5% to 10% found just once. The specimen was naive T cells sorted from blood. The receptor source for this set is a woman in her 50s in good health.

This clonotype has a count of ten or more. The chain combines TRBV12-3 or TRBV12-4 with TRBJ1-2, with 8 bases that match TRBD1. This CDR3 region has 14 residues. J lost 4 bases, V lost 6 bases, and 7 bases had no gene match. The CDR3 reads CASRQQGESYGYTF. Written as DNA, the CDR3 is TGTGCCAGCAGGCAACAGGGGGAGAGCTATGGCTACACCTTC.

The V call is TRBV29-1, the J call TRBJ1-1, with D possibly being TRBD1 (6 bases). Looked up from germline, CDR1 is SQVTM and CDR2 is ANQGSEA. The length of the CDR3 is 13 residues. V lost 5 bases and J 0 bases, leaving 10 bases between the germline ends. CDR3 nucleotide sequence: TGCAGCGTTCAGGGGCTTATGAACACTGAAGCTTTCTTT. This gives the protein CSVQGLMNTEAFF.

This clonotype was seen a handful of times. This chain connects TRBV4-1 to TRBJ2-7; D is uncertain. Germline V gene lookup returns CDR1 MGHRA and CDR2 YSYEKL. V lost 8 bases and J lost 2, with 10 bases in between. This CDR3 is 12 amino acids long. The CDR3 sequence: CASSGLTYEQYF. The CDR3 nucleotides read TGCGCCAGCTCCGGGCTAACCTACGAGCAGTACTTC.

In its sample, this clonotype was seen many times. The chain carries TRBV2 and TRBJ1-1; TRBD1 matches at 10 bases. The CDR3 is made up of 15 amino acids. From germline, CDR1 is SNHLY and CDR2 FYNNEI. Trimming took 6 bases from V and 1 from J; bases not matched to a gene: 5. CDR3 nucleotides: TGTGCCAGCAGACGACAGGGGGCTGGGAACACTGAAGCTTTCTTT. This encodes CASRRQGAGNTEAFF.

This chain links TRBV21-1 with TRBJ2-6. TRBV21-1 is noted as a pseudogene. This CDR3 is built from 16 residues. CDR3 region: CASSKLTGSGANVLTF. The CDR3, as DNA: TGTGCCAGCAGCAAACTCACAGGCTCTGGGGCCAACGTCCTGACTTTC.